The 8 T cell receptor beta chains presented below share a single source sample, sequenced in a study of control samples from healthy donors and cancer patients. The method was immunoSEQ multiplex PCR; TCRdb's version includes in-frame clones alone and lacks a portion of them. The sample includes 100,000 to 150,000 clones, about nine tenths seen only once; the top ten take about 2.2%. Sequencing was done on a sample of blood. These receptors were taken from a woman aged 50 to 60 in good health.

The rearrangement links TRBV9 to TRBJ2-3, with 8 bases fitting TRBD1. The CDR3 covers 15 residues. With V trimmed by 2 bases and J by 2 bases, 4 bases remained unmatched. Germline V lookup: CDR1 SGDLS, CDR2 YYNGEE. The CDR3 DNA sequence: TGTGCCAGCAGCGTGCAGGGGGCGCCCACAGATACGCAGTATTTT. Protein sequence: CASSVQGAPTDTQYF.

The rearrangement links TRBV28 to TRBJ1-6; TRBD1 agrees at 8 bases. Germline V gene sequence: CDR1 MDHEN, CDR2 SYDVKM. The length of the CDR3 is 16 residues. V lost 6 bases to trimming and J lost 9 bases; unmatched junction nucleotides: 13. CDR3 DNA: TGTGCCAGCAGGACCGGGACAGGAATATTTAGTTCACCCCTCCACTTT. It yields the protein CASRTGTGIFSSPLHF.

The CDR3, as DNA: TGCGCCAGCAGCCCGTTTGGCGGGGGGTCCGGCAATGAGCAGTTCTTC. It encodes CASSPFGGGSGNEQFF. The chain couples TRBV5-1 to TRBJ2-1; TRBD2 aligns across 8 bases. Germline V gene lookup returns CDR1 SGHRS and CDR2 YFSETQ. The CDR3 length is 16 residues. Trimming took 4 bases from V and 6 from J; bases not matched to a gene: 12.

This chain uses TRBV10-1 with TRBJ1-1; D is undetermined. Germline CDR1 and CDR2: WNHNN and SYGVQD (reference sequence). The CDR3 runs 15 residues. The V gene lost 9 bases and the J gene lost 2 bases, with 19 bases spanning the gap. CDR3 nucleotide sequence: TGCGCCAGAAGAGACCCTAGGGCTTTTAACACTGAAGCTTTCTTT. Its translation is CARRDPRAFNTEAFF.

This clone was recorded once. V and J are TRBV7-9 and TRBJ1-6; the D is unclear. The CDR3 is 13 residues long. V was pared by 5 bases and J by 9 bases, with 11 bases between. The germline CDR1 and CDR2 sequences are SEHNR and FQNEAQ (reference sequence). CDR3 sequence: CASSRGVGSPLHF. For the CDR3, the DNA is TGTGCCAGCAGCCGTGGCGTTGGTTCACCCCTCCACTTT.

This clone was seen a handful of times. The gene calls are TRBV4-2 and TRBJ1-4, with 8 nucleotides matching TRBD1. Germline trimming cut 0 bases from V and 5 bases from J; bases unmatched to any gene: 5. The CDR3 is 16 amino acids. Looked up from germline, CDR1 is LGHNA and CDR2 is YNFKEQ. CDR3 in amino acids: CASSQEGDRRNEKLFF. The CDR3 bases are TGTGCCAGCAGCCAAGAAGGGGACAGGAGGAATGAAAAACTGTTTTTT.

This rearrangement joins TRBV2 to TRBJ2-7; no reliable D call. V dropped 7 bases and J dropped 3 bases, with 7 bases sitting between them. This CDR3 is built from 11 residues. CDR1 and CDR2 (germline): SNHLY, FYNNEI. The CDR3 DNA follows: TGTGCCAGCACGCGTTTCTACGAGCAGTACTTC. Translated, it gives CASTRFYEQYF.

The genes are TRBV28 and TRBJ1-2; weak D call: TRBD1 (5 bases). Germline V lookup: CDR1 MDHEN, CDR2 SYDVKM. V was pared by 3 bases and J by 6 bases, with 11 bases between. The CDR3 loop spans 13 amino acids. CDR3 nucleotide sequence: TGTGCCAGCAGTTTTCCCGACAGAGATGGCTACACCTTC. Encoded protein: CASSFPDRDGYTF.